Here is one T cell receptor beta chain with its context. The data belong to a study of OX40 agonist ivuxolimab in advanced cancers. The repertoire was sequenced with immunoSEQ multiplex PCR; TCRdb's copy has only in-frame clones and lacks some. The sample comprises tens of thousands of clones, about 89% of which are singletons, and 2% to 2.5% rests with the top ten. This TCR derives from an adult with an advanced solid tumor such as melanoma, head and neck, liver or kidney cancer. Source: CD4+ or CD8+ T cells sorted from blood, taken in a trial of the OX40 agonist ivuxolimab.

DNA for the CDR3: TGTGCCAGCAGCTATCCCTTGCGGGAGCAGTTCTTC. This sequence encodes CASSYPLREQFF. V gene TRBV5-8 combines with J gene TRBJ2-1; D unresolved. CDR3 length equals 12 residues. Germline CDR1 reads SGHTS; CDR2 reads YDEGEE. Trimming took off 3 bases at V and 10 bases at J, with 11 bases between the two ends.